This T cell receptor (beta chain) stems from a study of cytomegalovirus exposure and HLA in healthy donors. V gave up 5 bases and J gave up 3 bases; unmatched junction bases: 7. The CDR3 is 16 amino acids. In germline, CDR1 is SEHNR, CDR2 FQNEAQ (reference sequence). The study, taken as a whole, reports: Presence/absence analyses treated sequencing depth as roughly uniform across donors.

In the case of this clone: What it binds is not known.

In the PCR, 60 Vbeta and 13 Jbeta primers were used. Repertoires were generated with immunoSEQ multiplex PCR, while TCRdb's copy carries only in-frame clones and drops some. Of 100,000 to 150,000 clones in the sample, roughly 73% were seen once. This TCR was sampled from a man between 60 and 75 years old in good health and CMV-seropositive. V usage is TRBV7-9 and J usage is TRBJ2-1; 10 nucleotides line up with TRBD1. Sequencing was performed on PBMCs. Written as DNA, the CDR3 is TGTGCCAGCAGCCAAAGGACAGGGGGTTACTACAATGAGCAGTTCTTC. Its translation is CASSQRTGGYYNEQFF.